A selection of T cell receptor beta chains follows, all from one sample in a study of blood T cell repertoires in COVID-19. The method was immunoSEQ multiplex PCR; TCRdb's version includes in-frame clones alone and lacks a portion of them. The repertoire includes about 160,000 clones, 80% to 90% of them detected once, and more than 6.5% sits in the top ten. Specimen: peripheral blood. The receptors were sampled from a woman aged 55-70 years with COVID-19, enrolled during active disease. Each CDR3 is given with its conserved first and last residue. A D gene is named only where the DNA matches it firmly. Only part of the rows carry a size: once, few, many, or a class if the clone is expanded.

v_gene: TRBV3-1/TRBV3-2
j_gene: TRBJ1-1
d_gene: -
abundance: -
CDR3aa: CASSQEIGLAEAFF
CDR3nt: TGTGCCAGCAGCCAAGAAATCGGGTTGGCTGAAGCTTTCTTT

v_gene: TRBV5-1
j_gene: TRBJ1-2
d_gene: TRBD1
abundance: few
CDR3aa: CASSEGQNYGYTF
CDR3nt: TGCGCCAGCAGCGAGGGACAGAACTATGGCTACACCTTC

v_gene: TRBV6-5
j_gene: TRBJ1-6
d_gene: -
abundance: -
CDR3aa: CASSKPSNSVSPLHF
CDR3nt: TGTGCCAGCAGTAAGCCCTCAAATAGTGTTTCACCCCTCCACTTT

v_gene: TRBV6-1
j_gene: TRBJ1-6
d_gene: -
abundance: -
CDR3aa: CASSEAPPGAPLHF
CDR3nt: TGTGCCAGCAGTGAAGCTCCCCCGGGGGCACCCCTCCACTTT

v_gene: TRBV19
j_gene: TRBJ1-5
d_gene: -
abundance: once
CDR3aa: CASSVPTFGSNQPQHF
CDR3nt: TGTGCCAGCTCCGTCCCGACTTTTGGAAGCAATCAGCCCCAGCATTTT

v_gene: TRBV27
j_gene: TRBJ2-1
d_gene: TRBD2
abundance: -
CDR3aa: CASSPWTSGTSYNEQFF
CDR3nt: TGTGCCAGCAGTCCTTGGACTAGCGGGACGTCCTACAATGAGCAGTTCTTC

v_gene: TRBV9
j_gene: TRBJ2-2
d_gene: TRBD2
abundance: -
CDR3aa: CASSTRSSGRTGELFF
CDR3nt: TGTGCCAGCAGCACCCGCTCTAGCGGGAGAACCGGGGAGCTGTTTTTT

v_gene: TRBV7-9
j_gene: TRBJ2-1
d_gene: TRBD1
abundance: -
CDR3aa: CASSLNGGQRDNEQFF
CDR3nt: TGTGCCAGCAGCTTAAATGGGGGACAGAGAGACAATGAGCAGTTCTTC

v_gene: TRBV2
j_gene: TRBJ1-1
d_gene: -
abundance: once
CDR3aa: CASSGRGVNTEAFF
CDR3nt: TGTGCCAGCAGTGGGAGGGGTGTGAACACTGAAGCTTTCTTT

v_gene: TRBV6-5
j_gene: TRBJ2-1
d_gene: -
abundance: -
CDR3aa: CASLLYNEQFF
CDR3nt: TGTGCCAGCCTCCTTTACAATGAGCAGTTCTTC

v_gene: TRBV7-7
j_gene: TRBJ2-6
d_gene: -
abundance: -
CDR3aa: CASSPLIVRFGSGANVLTF
CDR3nt: TGTGCCAGCAGCCCACTAATCGTACGTTTCGGGTCTGGGGCCAACGTCCTGACTTTC

v_gene: TRBV14
j_gene: TRBJ1-1
d_gene: -
abundance: -
CDR3aa: CASSQGLTGNTEAFF
CDR3nt: TGTGCCAGCAGCCAAGGGTTGACAGGAAACACTGAAGCTTTCTTT

v_gene: TRBV9
j_gene: TRBJ1-2
d_gene: TRBD1
abundance: once
CDR3aa: CASSVEGQGRGYTF
CDR3nt: TGTGCCAGCAGCGTAGAGGGACAGGGGCGAGGCTACACCTTC

v_gene: TRBV7-9
j_gene: TRBJ1-5
d_gene: -
abundance: -
CDR3aa: CASSLGGVSPQHF
CDR3nt: TGTGCCAGCAGCTTGGGGGGGGTGAGCCCCCAGCATTTT

v_gene: TRBV27
j_gene: TRBJ1-2
d_gene: -
abundance: -
CDR3aa: CASSLAQGWGYTF
CDR3nt: TGTGCCAGCAGTTTAGCACAGGGCTGGGGCTACACCTTC

v_gene: TRBV6-1
j_gene: TRBJ1-3
d_gene: TRBD1
abundance: -
CDR3aa: CASSEGRGGGNTIYF
CDR3nt: TGTGCCAGCAGTGAAGGCCGAGGGGGCGGAAACACCATATATTTT

v_gene: TRBV27
j_gene: TRBJ1-5
d_gene: -
abundance: -
CDR3aa: CASRRGITGNQPQHF
CDR3nt: TGTGCCAGCAGACGGGGGATTACGGGCAATCAGCCCCAGCATTTT

v_gene: TRBV25-1
j_gene: TRBJ1-6
d_gene: -
abundance: -
CDR3aa: CASSSRSNSPLHF
CDR3nt: TGTGCCAGCAGTAGCAGGTCGAATTCACCCCTCCACTTT